One T cell receptor beta chain is described in this entry. Its specificity is unknown. The data were obtained in a study of cytomegalovirus exposure and HLA in healthy donors. Germline V gives CDR1 GTSNPN, CDR2 SVGIG (reference sequence). V shed 3 bases, J shed 2 bases, and the junction held 10 bases outside the gene matches. This CDR3 has 16 amino acids. Researchers ran the PCR with 60 Vbeta and 13 Jbeta primers. Measured with immunoSEQ multiplex PCR; TCRdb has only the in-frame clones, and not every one. This table has 55,000 or so clones, more than 75% appearing once. Study-level findings and limits: Three chains tied to CMV proved CMV antigen-specific in vitro. Listed as cytomegalovirus-associated were 150 to 200 TCR beta chains.

The V gene is TRBV30, the J gene TRBJ2-1, with TRBD1 matching 7 bases. The source is a female donor in good health and CMV-seronegative. Material for sequencing was PBMCs. This CDR3 reads CAWRIRGQSTYNEQFF. The CDR3 nucleotides are TGTGCCTGGAGGATACGGGGACAGTCTACCTACAATGAGCAGTTCTTC.